This T cell receptor beta chain was captured by sequencing in a study of cytomegalovirus exposure and HLA in healthy donors. Primers: 60 Vbeta forward and 13 Jbeta reverse. Produced via immunoSEQ multiplex PCR; TCRdb's table is partial and in-frame only. The sample has approximately 200,000 clones, around 76% seen once. V lost 4 bases to trimming and J lost 7 bases, with 14 bases between them. The CDR3 length is 13 residues. Germline V gene sequence: CDR1 SEHNR, CDR2 FQNEAQ (reference sequence). The sequencing sample was made of PBMCs. V and J are TRBV7-9 and TRBJ2-7, with TRBD2 as a possible D gene (6 bases). The TCR comes from a young man in good health and CMV-seronegative. The DNA of the CDR3 is TGTGCCAGCAGCTCGGGGGTCCTGTGGGAGCAGTACTTC. Translation: CASSSGVLWEQYF.